This entry lists 5 T cell receptor beta chains sequenced from one sample in a study of CD8 T cells in Susac syndrome. RNA in amounts of 0.5 to 1 ug was reverse transcribed with random hexamers. A single record per CDR3 protein comes from TCRdb applying MiXCR to the immunoSEQ multiplex PCR reads. The data show about 210,000 distinct CDR3 sequences, with about 95% seen just once and approximately 0.1% held by the top ten. Sequenced material: CD4+ T cells from PBMCs. These receptors all stem from a human donor in good health.

This rearrangement joins TRBV6-2 or TRBV6-3 to TRBJ2-7; a weak D match, TRBD1 (5 bases). V was shortened by 10 bases and J by 6 bases, with 19 bases between the two germline ends. The CDR3 consists of 13 residues. The germline CDR1 and CDR2 sequences are MNHEY and SVGEGT. The DNA for the CDR3 is TGTGCCACCACCGTGGACATCTGCGGCGAGCAGTACTTC. Translated: CATTVDICGEQYF.

The V gene is TRBV29-1, the J gene TRBJ1-2; maybe TRBD1 (5 bases). This CDR3 is 13 amino acids long. Between the trimmed V and J ends, which lost 6 bases and 7 bases, there was a span of 18 bases. CDR1 is SQVTM, CDR2 ANQGSEA, per germline. DNA for the CDR3: TGCAGCGTGCGGCTGGGGGGAGATAGTGGCTACACCTTC. Translated: CSVRLGGDSGYTF. Looking up the rest from reference TRBV29-1 and TRBJ1-2 gives the full variable domain: SAVISQKPSRDICQRGTSLTIQCQVDSQVTMMFWYRQQPGQSLTLIATANQGSEATYESGFVIDKFPISRPNLTFSTLTVSNMSPEDSSIYLCSVRLGGDSGYTFGSGTRLTVV.

The J gene is TRBJ1-5, the V gene TRBV27; D call uncertain. The CDR3 has 14 amino acids. The V gene's germline CDR1 is MNHEY and CDR2 SMNVEV (reference sequence). V lost 4 bases and J 4 bases, leaving 11 bases between the germline ends. The chain's CDR3 is CASSSRSGNQPQHF. As DNA, the CDR3 is TGTGCCAGCAGTTCCCGGAGTGGGAATCAGCCCCAGCATTTT.

A single count supports this clonotype. The chain employs TRBV3-1 and TRBJ1-1; unclear D gene. Germline-derived CDR1 and CDR2 are LGHDT and YNNKEL (reference sequence). CDR3 length equals 13 residues. Deletions cut 3 bases from V and 11 bases from J, with 16 bases between. Here the CDR3 reads CASSQGIRGSAFF. Here the CDR3 DNA reads TGTGCCAGCAGCCAGGGGATTCGGGGTTCGGCTTTCTTT. The whole variable domain, filled in from reference TRBV3-1 and TRBJ1-1, reads DTAVSQTPKYLVTQMGNDKSIKCEQNLGHDTMYWYKQDSKKFLKIMFSYNNKELIINETVPNRFSPKSPDKAHLNLHINSLELGDSAVYFCASSQGIRGSAFFGQGTRLTVV.

The chain combines TRBV6-4 with TRBJ2-1, with D possibly being TRBD1 (5 bases). Germline CDR1 reads MRHNA; CDR2 reads SNTAGT. The V end lost 4 bases, the J end lost 7 bases, and 11 bases lay between the germline ends. The CDR3 is 13 residues long. The CDR3: CASSAPDTNEQFF. DNA for the CDR3: TGTGCCAGCAGTGCCCCGGACACGAATGAGCAGTTCTTC.